These T cell receptor beta chains were read from a single sample in a study of blood T cell repertoires in COVID-19. Here immunoSEQ multiplex PCR was the method, and the copy in TCRdb shows in-frame clones only, minus some. The sample consists of 110,000 or so clones, more than 65% of them appearing once. What was sequenced was peripheral blood. The receptors were sampled from a man between 50 and 59 years old with acute or convalescent COVID-19. The CDR3 runs from the conserved cysteine through the conserved F or W. The order of the fields is V gene, J gene, clone size, D gene, CDR3 DNA, CDR3 protein. A D gene is named only where the DNA matches it firmly. Clone size appears in some rows only: once, few, many, or a class for an expanded clone.

>TRBV11-2|TRBJ1-2|.|.
TGTGCCAGCAGCTTGGGCAGTCCGCTGGGTGGCTACACCTTC
CASSLGSPLGGYTF
>TRBV11-2|TRBJ2-7|.|TRBD2
TGTGCCAGCAGCCCGCCCGGGACTAGCCTCTCCTACGAGCAGTACTTC
CASSPPGTSLSYEQYF
>TRBV5-1|TRBJ1-1|.|.
TGCGCCAGCAGCTTGGAGGACAGAGGGGGTGAAGCTTTCTTT
CASSLEDRGGEAFF
>TRBV19|TRBJ2-2|few|TRBD1
TGTGCCACAACGGGACAGGGATGGGCCGGGGAGCTGTTTTTT
CATTGQGWAGELFF
>TRBV18|TRBJ2-6|.|TRBD2
TGTGCCAGCTCACCACGCCCGCGGGGGGGCGGATCGGGGGCCAACGTCCTGACTTTC
CASSPRPRGGGSGANVLTF
>TRBV30|TRBJ2-6|.|.
TGTGCCTGGAACCAACGATCTAGGGCCAACGTCCTGACTTTC
CAWNQRSRANVLTF
>TRBV2|TRBJ1-2|once|.
TGTGCCAGCAGTGAACAGGGTTCTCTCTATGGCTACACCTTC
CASSEQGSLYGYTF
>TRBV19|TRBJ1-5|.|TRBD1
TGTGCCAGTAGTATAGATCAACCCTGGGACAGGTTGAGCAATCAGCCCCAGCATTTT
CASSIDQPWDRLSNQPQHF
>TRBV4-2|TRBJ2-3|.|.
TGTGCCAGCAGCCAAGAAGCGTCCAGCACAGATACGCAGTATTTT
CASSQEASSTDTQYF
>TRBV4-1|TRBJ2-1|.|TRBD2
TGCGCCAGCAGCCAACCCCTCACGGGGGGATACAATGAGCAGTTCTTC
CASSQPLTGGYNEQFF
>TRBV7-2|TRBJ1-5|.|TRBD1
TGTGCCAGCAGCCCAACAGGGGCTAGCAATCAGCCCCAGCATTTT
CASSPTGASNQPQHF
>TRBV28|TRBJ1-1|few|TRBD1
TGTGCCAGCAGGCCCGGGACAGGGTTGGCTGAAGCTTTCTTT
CASRPGTGLAEAFF
>TRBV7-8|TRBJ1-4|.|.
TGTGCCAGCAGTCTCCAGGGGCACGCAACTAATGAAAAACTGTTTTTT
CASSLQGHATNEKLFF
>TRBV10-3|TRBJ2-2|.|TRBD1
TGTGCCATCAGTGAATTATCGGGACAGGGGGCCGGAGGGGAGCTGTTTTTT
CAISELSGQGAGGELFF
>TRBV14|TRBJ1-2|.|TRBD1
TGTGCCAGCAGCCAGAAGACAGGGAGTGGCTACACCTTC
CASSQKTGSGYTF
>TRBV9|TRBJ2-3|once|TRBD2
TGTGCCAGCAGCCTCGCTAGCGGCAAAGCAGATACGCAGTATTTT
CASSLASGKADTQYF
>TRBV5-1|TRBJ1-2|.|.
TGCGCCAGCAGCTTGCTTCGTAGCTATGGCTACACCTTC
CASSLLRSYGYTF
>TRBV19|TRBJ1-5|.|.
TGTGCCAGTAGCAGAGGAGACGTTTATAGCAATCAGCCCCAGCATTTT
CASSRGDVYSNQPQHF
>TRBV27|TRBJ2-3|once|.
TGTGCCAGCAGTTTATGGGGGGATTACACAGATACGCAGTATTTT
CASSLWGDYTDTQYF
>TRBV9|TRBJ2-3|few|TRBD2
TGTGCCAGCAGCGTAGGTTTCGGAGCGGGGGGGGCAGATACGCAGTATTTT
CASSVGFGAGGADTQYF
>TRBV28|TRBJ1-2|.|.
TGTGCCAGCAGTTCCCTACGACTCTTTCTAGCTAACTATGGCTACACCTTC
CASSSLRLFLANYGYTF
>TRBV3-1/TRBV3-2|TRBJ2-3|.|TRBD2
TGTGCCAGCAGCCAAGATCCGGGGGGGCCGCAGTATTTT
CASSQDPGGPQYF
>TRBV25-1|TRBJ1-5|few|.
TGTGCCAGCAGCCCAGGGGCCAATCAGCCCCAGCATTTT
CASSPGANQPQHF
>TRBV10-1|TRBJ2-1|.|.
TGCGCCAGCAGCCACCTATCTGGGAGCTCCTACAATGAGCAGTTCTTC
CASSHLSGSSYNEQFF
>TRBV6-5|TRBJ1-5|once|.
TGTGCCAGCAGGGCAGGGTACGATCAGCCCCAGCATTTT
CASRAGYDQPQHF
>TRBV9|TRBJ2-5|.|TRBD2
TGTGCCAGCAGCGTAGGAGTTGCGGGGGGGCCTAGAGAGACCCAGTACTTC
CASSVGVAGGPRETQYF
>TRBV5-4|TRBJ1-2|.|.
TGTGCCAGCAGCCCCGGTCCGGAGAGTGGCTACACCTTC
CASSPGPESGYTF
>TRBV5-1|TRBJ1-1|.|TRBD1
TGCGCCAGCAGCTTGGCCGGGACAGGGGTGGGGAACACTGAAGCTTTCTTT
CASSLAGTGVGNTEAFF
>TRBV5-5|TRBJ2-1|.|TRBD1
TGTGCCAGCAGCTTCGGGACAGGGAATAACAATGAGCAGTTCTTC
CASSFGTGNNNEQFF
>TRBV5-1|TRBJ1-6|.|.
TGCGCCAGCAGCTTAGACTCCGATAATTCACCCCTCCACTTT
CASSLDSDNSPLHF
>TRBV6-1|TRBJ1-1|.|.
TGTGCCAGCAGTGAAGCGGGTGGAGGGCGAGCCACTGAAGCTTTCTTT
CASSEAGGGRATEAFF
>TRBV6-6|TRBJ2-7|few|.
TGTGCCAGCAGTTACCCAGGGACCTACGAGCAGTACTTC
CASSYPGTYEQYF
>TRBV6-6|TRBJ2-7|.|.
TGTGCCAGCAGTTACTCGGAGAGATCCTACGAGCAGTACTTC
CASSYSERSYEQYF
>TRBV3-1/TRBV3-2|TRBJ1-1|.|TRBD1
TGTGCCAGCAGCCAATATAACAGGGGGCTCGGAACTGAAGCTTTCTTT
CASSQYNRGLGTEAFF
>TRBV10-3|TRBJ2-2|.|TRBD2
TGTGCCATCAGTTTCGGGACTAGCGGGGGCCCGGGTGGCGGGGAGCTGTTTTTT
CAISFGTSGGPGGGELFF
>TRBV18|TRBJ2-1|.|TRBD1
TGTGCCAGCTCACCGCTGGACAGGGTAAATGAGCAGTTCTTC
CASSPLDRVNEQFF
>TRBV19|TRBJ1-5|.|.
TGTGCCAGTAGTAGGTCAGGGATAAATCAGCCCCAGCATTTT
CASSRSGINQPQHF
>TRBV12-3/TRBV12-4|TRBJ1-1|.|.
TGTGCCAGCAGCTTAGACAGAAAAGCTTTCTTT
CASSLDRKAFF
>TRBV10-3|TRBJ2-1|once|TRBD1
TGTGCCATCAGTGGTAGACAGGGCGGCTCCTACAATGAGCAGTTCTTC
CAISGRQGGSYNEQFF
>TRBV5-1|TRBJ1-1|.|TRBD1
TGCGCCAGCAGCTCTAATCAGGGACAGGCAAGGATCATGAACACTGAAGCTTTCTTT
CASSSNQGQARIMNTEAFF